This T cell receptor (beta chain) was sequenced during a study of blood T cell repertoires in COVID-19. Study summary: Acute-phase and convalescent COVID-19 samples originated in the United States, Italy and Spain.

Produced via immunoSEQ multiplex PCR; TCRdb's table is partial and in-frame only. The sample lists roughly 160,000 clones, approximately 91% occurring once. The CDR3 has 15 amino acids. The germline V gene encodes CDR1 LGHNA and CDR2 YSLEER. V lost 0 bases and J 4 bases, leaving 11 bases between the germline ends. The receptor comes from a man aged 18 to 29 with COVID-19, enrolled during active disease. The gene calls are TRBV4-3 and TRBJ2-3; D is unresolved. The sample taken for sequencing was peripheral blood. The CDR3 DNA sequence: TGCGCCAGCAGCCAAGACTTATGGCCCGCAGATACGCAGTATTTT. Protein: CASSQDLWPADTQYF.